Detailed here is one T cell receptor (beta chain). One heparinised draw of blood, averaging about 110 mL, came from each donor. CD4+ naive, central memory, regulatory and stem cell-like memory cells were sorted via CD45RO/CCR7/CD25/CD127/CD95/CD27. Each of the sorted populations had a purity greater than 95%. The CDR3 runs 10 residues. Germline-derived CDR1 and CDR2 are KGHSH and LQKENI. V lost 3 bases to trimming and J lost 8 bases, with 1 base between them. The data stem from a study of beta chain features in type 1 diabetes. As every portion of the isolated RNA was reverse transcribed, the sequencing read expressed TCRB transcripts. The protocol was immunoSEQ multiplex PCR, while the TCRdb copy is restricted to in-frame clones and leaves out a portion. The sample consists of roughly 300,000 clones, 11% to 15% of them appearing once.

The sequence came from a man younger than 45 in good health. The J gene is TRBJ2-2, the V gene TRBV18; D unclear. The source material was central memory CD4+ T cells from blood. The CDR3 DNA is TGTGCCAGCTCACCGGGGGAGCTGTTTTTT. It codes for CASSPGELFF.